This paragraph covers one T cell receptor (beta chain) sequence. This CDR3 comprises 15 residues. V gave up 3 bases and J gave up 0 bases; unmatched junction bases: 3. Per germline, CDR1 SGDLS and CDR2 YYNGEE. Assay: immunoSEQ multiplex PCR; the TCRdb copy retains only in-frame clones and omits some. In the table there are roughly 45,000 clones, around 96% of which are singletons. The sample is drawn from a study of preoperative IRX-2 immunotherapy in early breast cancer. Regarding treatment: preoperative locoregional IRX-2 cytokine immunotherapy. This phase Ib study tested locoregional IRX-2 cytokine immunotherapy given before surgery.

The chain is built from TRBV9 and TRBJ2-1, with TRBD2 matching 7 bases. The sequence came from a human donor with breast cancer. Sequencing used tumor tissue, obtained after IRX-2 immunotherapy. Written as DNA, the CDR3 is TGTGCCAGCAGCGAGGGCGGGAGCTCCTACAATGAGCAGTTCTTC. Translating gives CASSEGGSSYNEQFF.